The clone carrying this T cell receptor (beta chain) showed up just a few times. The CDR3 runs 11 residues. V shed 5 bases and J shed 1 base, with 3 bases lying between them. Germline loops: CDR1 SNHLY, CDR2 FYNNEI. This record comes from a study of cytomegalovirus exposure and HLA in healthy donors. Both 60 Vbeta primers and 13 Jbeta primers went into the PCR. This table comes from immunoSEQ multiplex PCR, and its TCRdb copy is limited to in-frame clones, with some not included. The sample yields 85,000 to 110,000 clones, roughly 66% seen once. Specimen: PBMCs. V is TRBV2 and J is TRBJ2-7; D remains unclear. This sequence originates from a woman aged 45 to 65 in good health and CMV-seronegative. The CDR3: CASSYSYEQYF. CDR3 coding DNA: TGTGCCAGCAGTTATTCCTACGAGCAGTACTTC.